The present T cell receptor beta chain was sequenced within a study of shared clonotypes between healthy human individuals. HIV-negative, healthy adults without recent acute infections or vaccinations were the donors. Every one of the donors was a Caucasian adult that lived in Nashville, Tennessee. The trim removed 7 bases at V and 13 bases at J, leaving 9 bases unmatched. Germline V gene sequence: CDR1 WNHNN, CDR2 SYGVQD (reference sequence). This CDR3 comprises 14 residues. Data came from immunoSEQ multiplex PCR; TCRdb stores just in-frame clones and leaves some out. The repertoire holds 450,000 to 500,000 clones, around 80% seen once, with approximately 12% in the top ten.

The V call is TRBV10-1, the J call TRBJ2-1; 14 bases are a match to TRBD2. The TCR sequence derives from a woman aged 40 to 50 in good health. Some clones in this sample may be carry-over from other donors' samples. The sequenced sample was PBMCs. CDR3 DNA: TGCGCCAGCAACCCGGGACTAGCGGGAGACGACCAGTTCTTC. This encodes CASNPGLAGDDQFF.